This T cell receptor (beta chain) was recovered during a study of shared clonotypes between healthy human individuals. About the study: The plates for each donor numbered three CD4 naive, three CD4 memory, two CD8 naive and one CD8 memory. The study, taken as a whole, reports: Sampling involved blood alone; tissue repertoires likely differ. Clonotype sharing across a few donors was observed for around 5% of naive CD4 clonotypes. The expectation was that sequencing depth would affect clonotype sharing among donors.

CDR3 length: 13 residues. CDR1 and CDR2 (germline): MNHNY, SVGAGI (reference sequence). Trimming left V 8 bases short and J 4 bases short, with 11 bases between. Turning to this clone: Its specificity is not known.

Clones were sequenced by immunoSEQ multiplex PCR, and TCRdb holds only the in-frame ones, with some missing. The sample comprises 2 million to 2.5 million clones, around 92% of which are singletons, and 0.3% to 0.45% rests with the top ten. The sequenced sample consisted of naive CD4+ T cells from PBMCs. Specified subset: CD45RA+ positively selected. The source of this sequence is a man in his late teens or twenties in good health. Some clones in this sample may be carry-over from other donors' samples. The chain combines TRBV6-6 with TRBJ2-2, with no clear D. The CDR3 DNA reads TGTGCCAGCCAGAGGTCAATCACCGGGGAGCTGTTTTTT. This encodes CASQRSITGELFF.